The subject of this entry is one T cell receptor beta chain. Its antigen remains unidentified. Per-base qualities were not stored, and no clone one base away is much larger. Clipping removes 6 bases from V and 8 bases from J, with 6 as the unmatched junction base count. The germline V gene sets CDR1 to SQVTM and CDR2 to ANQGSEA. The CDR3, cysteine through phenylalanine, is 13 amino acids long. Just the 39-base CDR3 DNA is kept, in frame starting at base 1. In the prospective study, participants were 18 to 89 years old, resided in approximately 22 geographic areas of the United States, and were enrolled through a virtual design. In the prospective study, cohorts were assigned on the basis of participant-reported clinical history obtained from a screening survey and a study questionnaire. Exposed participants had been in contact, within 2 weeks of entering the study, with a person who had a PCR-confirmed or clinician-diagnosed case of COVID-19. In the prospective study, mobile phlebotomists collected whole blood, serum and a nasopharyngeal or oropharyngeal swab from each participant. Participants in the prospective study had the option to provide additional blood draws and questionnaires over an approximately 2-month period. Before DNA extraction, prospective study blood samples were shipped either frozen or at room temperature.

These data belong to a study of blood T cell repertoires in COVID-19 (dated by TCRdb to 2018 to 2021). In the study overall: Collaborator samples came from the United States, Italy and Spain and covered acute and convalescent phases of COVID-19. The material from the prospective study consisted of cDNA or gDNA derived from T cells, B-cell-depleted T cells, or PBMCs. Subjects who had been exposed to COVID-19, were actively infected with it, or had recovered from it provided the deeply sampled blood TCRbeta repertoires that made up the dataset. HLA class I and class II types, where available, came from metadata supplied by the sample provider rather than from assay-based typing. The samples were drawn from two sources: the first 160 participants of the ongoing ImmuneRACE study, and 1,254 subjects contributed by 6 global collaborators. A de-identified subject ID, COVID-19 status, age in years and sex were almost always included in the sample metadata. A freely available public database, intended as a resource for researchers studying the immune response to SARS-CoV-2, is where the repertoires were released.

TCRbeta CDR3 regions were amplified from genomic DNA by means of the immunoSEQ Assay, a bias-controlled multiplex PCR. In the source study's methods: The number of nucleated cells in each sample was estimated from the amplification of reference gene primers within the assay. Sequence reads were collapsed and filtered to measure the absolute abundance of every unique TCRbeta CDR3 rearrangement. For each sample, productive Simpson clonality was calculated as the square root of Simpson's diversity index over productive rearrangements. TCRdb holds this immuneACCESS table with in-frame rearrangements only. Some clones are missing; in checked studies, unresolved V genes explain under half, and the rest has no known cause. Clonal size and the V and J genes are those of that table, whereas D and trimming came from the DNA. This sample has 180,000 or so clones in its table, and about 80% of those were observed once. Roughly an eighth of the sample comes from the top ten.

What the research found in general, with its limitations: The amount of clinical and demographic metadata varied by source and participant and was provided uncurated.

The clonotype comes from a man in his fifties or sixties who had been exposed to COVID-19. The rearranged segments are TRBV29-1 and TRBJ1-6; TRBD1 lines up with 8 middle nucleotides. Sequenced sample: PBMCs or T cells enriched from blood (not recorded which). The CDR3 region reads CSVRTGWDSPLHF. In nucleotide form, the sequence is TGCAGCGTGAGGACAGGGTGGGATTCACCCCTCCACTTT.